This TCR beta chain comes out of a study of T cells after somatic rescue of genetic block. TCRdb's copy holds only in-frame clones and misses some; the assay was immunoSEQ multiplex PCR. Here the sample spans 7,500 to 8,500 clones, 75% to 90% being singletons. Material for sequencing was peripheral blood mononuclear cells (PBMCs). The sequence derives from a boy between 10 and 17 years old.

The CDR3 DNA reads TGCGCCAGCAGCTTGGGACAGGGGAAATACGAGCAGTACTTC. It yields the protein CASSLGQGKYEQYF. The rearrangement uses TRBV5-1 and TRBJ2-7; 8 bases are shared with TRBD1. CDR3 size: 14 residues. Looked up from germline, CDR1 is SGHRS and CDR2 is YFSETQ. The trim removed 0 bases at V and 4 bases at J, leaving 3 bases unmatched.